What follows are 29 T cell receptor beta chains derived from one specimen sequenced in a study of blood T cell repertoires in COVID-19. The table came from immunoSEQ multiplex PCR; TCRdb's copy has only in-frame clones and leaves some out. In the table there are 120,000 or so clones, 70% to 80% of which are singletons. The sample was peripheral blood. These receptors all stem from a human donor in a cohort sampled during active COVID-19.

This sequence joins TRBV7-9 and TRBJ2-7; weak D call: TRBD2 (6 bases). The CDR3 is 13 amino acids. Between the trimmed V and J ends, which lost 5 bases and 3 bases, there was a span of 11 bases. CDR1 and CDR2 from the germline V gene are SEHNR and FQNEAQ (reference sequence). CDR3 nucleotide sequence: TGTGCCAGCAGCGCCCGGGGGTACTACGAGCAGTACTTC. This encodes CASSARGYYEQYF. Supplemented by reference TRBV7-9 and TRBJ2-7, the full variable domain reads DTGVSQNPRHKITKRGQNVTFRCDPISEHNRLYWYRQTLGQGPEFLTYFQNEAQLEKSRLLSDRFSAERPKGSFSTLEIQRTEQGDSAMYLCASSARGYYEQYFGPGTRLTVT.

The CDR3 region is CASSLTLAASYNEQFF. The CDR3 coding sequence is TGTGCCAGCAGCTTGACACTAGCGGCCTCCTACAATGAGCAGTTCTTC. The rearrangement joins TRBV5-4 to TRBJ2-1; 8 bases are shared with TRBD2. This CDR3 is built from 16 residues. Germline V gene data show CDR1 as SGHNT and CDR2 as YYREEE (reference sequence). With 1 base clipped from V and 0 bases from J, the junction kept 3 bases outside the gene matches.

The V call is TRBV5-5, the J call TRBJ2-6; 10 bases map to TRBD1. CDR3 length: 16 amino acids. V dropped 2 bases and J dropped 2; count of bases not matched to a gene: 1. The V gene's germline CDR1 is SGHKS and CDR2 YYEKEE (reference sequence). CDR3 residues: CASSLGQGAGANVLTF. In DNA, the CDR3 is TGTGCCAGCAGCTTAGGACAGGGGGCTGGGGCCAACGTCCTGACTTTC. Full variable domain (rest looked up from reference TRBV5-5 and TRBJ2-6): DAGVTQSPTHLIKTRGQQVTLRCSPISGHKSVSWYQQVLGQGPQFIFQYYEKEERGRGNFPDRFSARQFPNYSSELNVNALLLGDSALYLCASSLGQGAGANVLTFGAGSRLTVL.

The chain joins TRBV27 to TRBJ1-1, with 7 positions matching TRBD1. This CDR3 has 15 residues. CDR1 is MNHEY and CDR2 is SMNVEV in the germline V gene (reference sequence). V gave up 2 bases and J gave up 4 bases; unmatched junction bases: 7. This CDR3 is CASSLAAGGVTEAFF. The DNA for the CDR3 is TGTGCCAGCAGTTTAGCGGCAGGGGGAGTCACTGAAGCTTTCTTT.

The chain has TRBV30 and TRBJ1-2; TRBD1 matches 8 bases. CDR3 length: 12 amino acids. CDR1 is GTSNPN and CDR2 is SVGIG in the germline V gene (reference sequence). Germline trimming cut 4 bases from V and 8 bases from J; bases unmatched to any gene: 6. The CDR3 DNA reads TGTGCCTGGACCAGGACAGGGAGCGGCTACACCTTC. This sequence encodes CAWTRTGSGYTF.

The chain links TRBV30 to TRBJ1-2; no reliable D call. Trimming pared 0 bases from V and 1 base from J, leaving 9 bases between. The CDR3 extends over 14 amino acids. Germline loops: CDR1 GTSNPN, CDR2 SVGIG (reference sequence). DNA for the CDR3: TGTGCCTGGAGTGTGGCACCCAATAACTATGGCTACACCTTC. Its translation is CAWSVAPNNYGYTF.

The chain joins TRBV7-9 to TRBJ2-3; D is uncertain. The V gene's germline CDR1 is SEHNR and CDR2 FQNEAQ (reference sequence). The CDR3 loop spans 12 amino acids. The ends were cut back, 5 bases at V and 6 bases at J, with 9 bases in the middle. The CDR3 sequence is CASSPIADTQYF. CDR3 DNA sequence: TGTGCCAGCAGCCCTATTGCGGATACGCAGTATTTT. Drawing the rest from reference TRBV7-9 and TRBJ2-3, the complete variable domain is DTGVSQNPRHKITKRGQNVTFRCDPISEHNRLYWYRQTLGQGPEFLTYFQNEAQLEKSRLLSDRFSAERPKGSFSTLEIQRTEQGDSAMYLCASSPIADTQYFGPGTRLTVL.

The chain links TRBV6-5 to TRBJ1-3, with TRBD1 matching over 7 bases. This CDR3 contains 16 residues. Germline V lookup: CDR1 MNHEY, CDR2 SVGAGI. With V trimmed by 2 bases and J by 0 bases, 4 bases remained unmatched. The CDR3 is CASSYVQGGSGNTIYF. CDR3 in DNA: TGTGCCAGCAGTTACGTCCAGGGGGGCTCTGGAAACACCATATATTTT.

The chain carries TRBV6-6 and TRBJ1-6; TRBD1 might be the D (6 bases). Trimming took 8 bases from V and 7 from J, leaving 12 bases between them. The V gene's germline CDR1 is MNHNY and CDR2 SVGAGI (reference sequence). The CDR3 spans 13 residues. The CDR3 reads CASADRTNSPLHF. Written as DNA, the CDR3 is TGTGCCAGCGCGGACAGAACAAATTCACCCCTCCACTTT.

This chain uses TRBV5-6 with TRBJ2-2; TRBD2 aligns across 7 bases. The CDR3 runs 16 residues. The germline CDR1 and CDR2 sequences are SGHDT and YYEEEE. Trimming took 0 bases from V and 4 from J; bases not matched to a gene: 6. CDR3 protein: CASSLEWLAVTGELFF. The CDR3 coding sequence is TGTGCCAGCAGCTTGGAATGGCTAGCGGTCACCGGGGAGCTGTTTTTT.

This clone has more than one count but fewer than ten. This chain connects TRBV2 to TRBJ2-5, with unresolved D. The CDR3 spans 12 residues. V lost 7 bases and J lost 2, with 8 bases in between. CDR1 is SNHLY, CDR2 FYNNEI, per germline. CDR3 sequence: CASIVYQETQYF. The CDR3 nucleotides read TGTGCCAGCATAGTCTATCAAGAGACCCAGTACTTC.

The genes are TRBV25-1 and TRBJ1-4; D unresolved. Trimming removed 1 base from V and 0 bases from J, with 6 bases in between. CDR1 and CDR2 from the germline V gene are MGHDK and SYGVNS. The CDR3 is 15 residues long. The CDR3 DNA is TGTGCCAGCAGTGAATTTTTCGCAACTAATGAAAAACTGTTTTTT. Translation gives CASSEFFATNEKLFF.

This clone showed up just a few times. V gene TRBV6-8 combines with J gene TRBJ1-6; 7 bases match TRBD1. The CDR3 is made up of 15 amino acids. The germline gives CDR1 MNHGY, CDR2 SAAAGT. Trimming removed 3 bases from V and 5 bases from J; junction bases left unmatched: 4. CDR3 in DNA: TGTGCCAGCAGTTATCGGGACAGAGATAATTCACCCCTCCACTTT. Its translation is CASSYRDRDNSPLHF.

This clone has just a few counts. The gene calls are TRBV13 and TRBJ1-1, with a possible D match to TRBD1 (5 bases). From germline, CDR1 is PRHDT and CDR2 FYEKMQ (reference sequence). The CDR3 consists of 14 residues. The ends were cut back, 0 bases at V and 6 bases at J, with 11 bases in the middle. The CDR3 here is CASSLGLRGSEAFF. For the CDR3, the DNA is TGTGCCAGCAGCTTAGGCCTTAGGGGCTCTGAAGCTTTCTTT.

The V and J genes are TRBV5-1 and TRBJ2-6, with a weak D call TRBD1 (5 bases). The V and J ends lost 4 bases and 1 base respectively, with 9 bases between them. CDR1 and CDR2 (germline): SGHRS, YFSETQ. CDR3 length: 15 amino acids. CDR3 bases: TGCGCCAGCAGCCTGACAGCTTCTGGGGCCAACGTCCTGACTTTC. This translates into CASSLTASGANVLTF.

The chain employs TRBV19 and TRBJ1-5, with TRBD1 identical over 7 bases. This CDR3 is built from 16 residues. Trimming took 3 bases from V and 4 from J; bases not matched to a gene: 9. The germline V gene encodes CDR1 LNHDA and CDR2 SQIVND (reference sequence). CDR3 in amino acids: CASSIGWAGGNQPQHF. The CDR3 DNA reads TGTGCCAGTAGTATCGGTTGGGCAGGGGGTAATCAGCCCCAGCATTTT.

The chain has TRBV6-4 and TRBJ1-2; weak D call: TRBD1 (6 bases). The germline V and J ends were trimmed by 7 bases and 4 bases, with 19 bases remaining between them. CDR1 is MRHNA, CDR2 SNTAGT, per germline. The CDR3 contains 15 residues. The CDR3 protein is CASTLRPGGAYGYTF. For the CDR3, the DNA is TGTGCCAGCACCCTCCGACCTGGGGGCGCCTATGGCTACACCTTC.

As DNA, the CDR3 is TGTGCCAGCAGAAGGGACAGGGAGAACACTGAAGCTTTCTTT. This translates into CASRRDRENTEAFF. The chain couples TRBV2 to TRBJ1-1, with TRBD1 identical over 9 bases. The CDR3 spans 14 residues. Germline values: CDR1 SNHLY, CDR2 FYNNEI. The trim removed 6 bases at V and 1 base at J, leaving 3 bases unmatched.

This clone was observed a few times. J is TRBJ1-3 and V is TRBV12-3 or TRBV12-4; D not resolved. Trimming removed 6 bases from V and 8 bases from J, with 14 bases in between. The CDR3 length is 13 residues. As DNA, the CDR3 is TGTGCCAGCAGCCATAGTACGAGGGACACCATATATTTT. It codes for CASSHSTRDTIYF.

The J gene is TRBJ2-7, the V gene TRBV12-5; no clear D gene. Germline CDR1 reads LGHNT; CDR2 reads FRNRAP. The V end was cut by 8 bases, the J end by 6 bases, with 17 bases between. The CDR3 runs to 13 residues. CDR3 bases: TGTGCTAGTCGGTGCAGGCCCACACCCGAGCAGTACTTC. This encodes CASRCRPTPEQYF. Drawing the rest from reference TRBV12-5 and TRBJ2-7, the complete variable domain is DARVTQTPRHKVTEMGQEVTMRCQPILGHNTVFWYRQTMMQGLELLAYFRNRAPLDDSGMPKDRFSAEMPDATLATLKIQPSEPRDSAVYFCASRCRPTPEQYFGPGTRLTVT.

The rearrangement uses TRBV19 and TRBJ1-1; D is undetermined. The CDR3 is 13 residues long. The ends were cut back, 5 bases at V and 0 bases at J, with 7 bases in the middle. Germline loops: CDR1 LNHDA, CDR2 SQIVND (reference sequence). In nucleotides, the CDR3 is TGTGCCAGTAGTTGGAGAGTGAACACTGAAGCTTTCTTT. This encodes CASSWRVNTEAFF.

This clone was seen only a few times. The genes are TRBV5-6 and TRBJ1-1, with D perhaps matching TRBD1 (5 bases). Looked up from germline, CDR1 is SGHDT and CDR2 is YYEEEE. This CDR3 region has 16 residues. The V end lost 4 bases, the J end lost 3 bases, and 19 bases lay between the germline ends. The DNA of the CDR3 is TGTGCCAGCAGCCCCACCCTCAGGGCTAACGACACTGAAGCTTTCTTT. It yields the protein CASSPTLRANDTEAFF.

The J gene is TRBJ2-7, the V gene TRBV7-8; D is unresolved. The V and J ends lost 4 bases and 3 bases respectively, with 7 bases between them. The CDR3 has 12 amino acids. Germline CDR1 SGHVS, CDR2 FQNEAQ. The CDR3 loop reads CASSSISYEQYF. The CDR3 DNA follows: TGTGCCAGCAGCTCCATCAGCTACGAGCAGTACTTC.

This chain connects TRBV27 to TRBJ2-7, with 8 bases lining up with TRBD1. The V gene end was trimmed by 11 bases and the J gene end by 2 bases; junction bases not matched to a gene: 14. Germline lookup yields CDR1 MNHEY and CDR2 SMNVEV (reference sequence). The CDR3 extends over 15 amino acids. CDR3 in amino acids: CASAYSGQEAYEQYF. The CDR3 coding sequence is TGTGCCTCGGCCTACTCGGGACAGGAGGCCTACGAGCAGTACTTC.

CDR3 DNA sequence: TGTGCCAGCAGCCTCACTCTGAGCTCCTACAATGAGCAGTTCTTC. Translating it yields CASSLTLSSYNEQFF. V gene TRBV27 combines with J gene TRBJ2-1; no clear D. Looked up from germline, CDR1 is MNHEY and CDR2 is SMNVEV (reference sequence). Trimming left V 6 bases short and J 0 bases short, with 12 bases between. CDR3 length: 15 residues.

This rearrangement joins TRBV6-1 to TRBJ2-7; TRBD1 might be the D (5 bases). Trimming stripped 3 bases from V and 6 bases from J, with 12 bases between. CDR1 and CDR2 from the germline V gene are MNHNS and SASEGT. The CDR3 spans 13 residues. In DNA form, the CDR3 reads TGTGCCAGCAGTGAGACAGAGCGAAGCGAGCAGTACTTC. Translation gives CASSETERSEQYF.

V usage is TRBV4-2 and J usage is TRBJ2-7; 7 bases fit TRBD1. Per the germline V gene, CDR1 is LGHNA and CDR2 is YNFKEQ. The CDR3 is 14 amino acids. Germline trimming cut 4 bases from V and 2 bases from J; bases unmatched to any gene: 5. The CDR3 DNA sequence: TGTGCCAGCAGCCTAACAGGGGAGCCCTACGAGCAGTACTTC. Translation gives CASSLTGEPYEQYF.

In its sample, this clone was seen once. The chain is built from TRBV7-8 and TRBJ2-7; D might be TRBD2 (5 bases). CDR3 length equals 16 residues. The germline CDR1 and CDR2 sequences are SGHVS and FQNEAQ. Trimming took 0 bases from V and 1 from J, leaving 13 bases between them. DNA of the CDR3: TGTGCCAGCAGCTTAGCGCCCAGGTCGGGGTCCTACGAGCAGTACTTC. Its translation: CASSLAPRSGSYEQYF.

This sequence joins TRBV5-4 and TRBJ1-1, with TRBD1 as a possible D gene (5 bases). Germline-derived CDR1 and CDR2 are SGHNT and YYREEE (reference sequence). Trimming removed 4 bases from V and 8 bases from J, with 15 bases in between. CDR3 length equals 13 residues. The CDR3 region has the DNA TGTGCCAGCAGCCCCGGGGGGGGATTGGAAGCTTTCTTT. Amino acids: CASSPGGGLEAFF.